The entry that follows covers one T cell receptor (beta chain) sequence. These data come from a study of blood T cell repertoires in COVID-19. Looking at the study overall: Collection of acute and convalescent COVID-19 samples took place in the United States, Italy and Spain. T cells, B-cell-depleted T cells, or PBMCs supplied cDNA or gDNA.

The data were produced by immunoSEQ multiplex PCR, yet TCRdb's version contains in-frame clones alone and is incomplete. This sample yields some 71,000 clones, of which 80% to 90% are seen a single time; around 20% belongs to the top ten. V lost 7 bases and J 6 bases, leaving 16 bases between the germline ends. The CDR3 sequence is 13 residues long. Sequencing input: peripheral blood. This chain links TRBV12-3 or TRBV12-4 with TRBJ2-7; the D gene is possibly TRBD1 (6 bases). The receptor was isolated from a woman in her 50s with acute or convalescent COVID-19. The CDR3 protein is CASTTRVGGEQYF. CDR3 in DNA: TGTGCCAGCACGACCCGAGTAGGGGGCGAGCAGTACTTC.